This entry lists 8 T cell receptor beta chains sequenced from one sample in a study of T-cell memory formation after mild COVID-19. In TCRdb, the 5' RACE reads were re-called with MiXCR into one record per CDR3 protein. The sample carries 300,000 to 400,000 distinct CDR3 sequences, about 16% recorded once. Source material: PBMCs or a T cell subset sorted from them (not recorded which). The receptors here all came from a man between 18 and 29 years old who had mild COVID-19 (a few samples of this study predate the infection). Cell type and time point are not known.

This clonotype has more than one count but fewer than ten. The rearrangement uses TRBV4-1 and TRBJ1-2; tentatively, D is TRBD1 (5 bases). Between the trimmed V and J ends, which lost 3 bases and 8 bases, there was a span of 16 bases. The CDR3 has 14 amino acids. Germline V gene data show CDR1 as MGHRA and CDR2 as YSYEKL. The CDR3, as DNA: TGCGCCAGCAGCCATGAGTTGGGGCGCCGAGGCTACACCTTC. Translated: CASSHELGRRGYTF.

The chain links TRBV7-6 to TRBJ1-1, with D unclear. Germline lookup yields CDR1 SGHVS and CDR2 FNYEAQ. V was shortened by 0 bases and J by 6 bases, with 14 bases between the two germline ends. This CDR3 is built from 15 residues. CDR3 residues: CASSLALAGRAEAFF. The CDR3, as DNA: TGTGCCAGCAGCTTAGCCTTAGCGGGGAGGGCTGAAGCTTTCTTT.

In this sample, this clonotype turned up a few times. This chain connects TRBV7-3 to TRBJ2-1; D remains ambiguous. The CDR3 has 16 amino acids. Deletions cut 1 base from V and 0 bases from J, with 10 bases between. Germline V gene lookup returns CDR1 SGHTA and CDR2 FQGTGA. Here the CDR3 DNA reads TGTGCCAGCAGCTTAAGTGGTAGCAGCTCCTACAATGAGCAGTTCTTC. Its translation: CASSLSGSSSYNEQFF.

This clonotype was detected many times. The chain couples TRBV9 to TRBJ2-1, with 7 bases fitting TRBD2. From germline, CDR1 is SGDLS and CDR2 YYNGEE. The CDR3 spans 16 residues. Trimming cost V 4 bases and J 7 bases; bases outside gene matches: 14. CDR3 sequence: CASSKWLAELRNEQFF. In DNA form, the CDR3 reads TGTGCCAGCAGCAAATGGCTAGCGGAACTTAGGAATGAGCAGTTCTTC.

The chain combines TRBV4-2 with TRBJ1-5; D not certain. V was trimmed by 3 bases and J by 4 bases, leaving 7 bases between them. The CDR3 has 13 amino acids. Germline CDR1 reads LGHNA; CDR2 reads YNFKEQ. CDR3 residues: CASSQRQNQPQHF. The DNA for the CDR3 is TGTGCCAGCAGCCAGAGACAAAATCAGCCCCAGCATTTT.

This clonotype appeared a few times. The chain uses TRBV12-3 or TRBV12-4 and TRBJ2-1; D is ambiguous. The CDR3 runs 13 residues. V was clipped by 5 bases and J by 2 bases, with 7 bases between them. In DNA, the CDR3 is TGTGCCAGCAGTCTGACGCCCTACAATGAGCAGTTCTTC. This codes for CASSLTPYNEQFF.

The chain carries TRBV6-5 and TRBJ2-7, with TRBD2 identical over 12 bases. This CDR3 spans 13 amino acids. CDR1 is MNHEY and CDR2 is SVGAGI in the germline V gene. With 11 bases clipped from V and 2 bases from J, the junction kept 4 bases outside the gene matches. DNA for the CDR3: TGTGCCGCCCGGACTAGCGGGGCCTACGAGCAGTACTTC. As protein: CAARTSGAYEQYF.

V and J are TRBV20-1 and TRBJ2-3, with D possibly matching TRBD1 (6 bases). Trimming removed 6 bases from V and 0 bases from J, with 16 bases in between. Germline CDR1 reads DFQATT; CDR2 reads SNEGSKA (reference sequence). This CDR3 is built from 15 residues. The CDR3 loop is CSASAGTQSTDTQYF. CDR3 nucleotide sequence: TGCAGTGCATCGGCCGGGACACAGAGCACAGATACGCAGTATTTT.